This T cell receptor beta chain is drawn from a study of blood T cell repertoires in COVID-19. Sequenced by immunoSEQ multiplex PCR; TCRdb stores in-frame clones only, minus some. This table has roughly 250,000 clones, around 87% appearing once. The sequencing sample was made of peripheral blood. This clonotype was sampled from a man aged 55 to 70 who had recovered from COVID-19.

The CDR3 protein is CASSPTGLRATGELFF. Written as DNA, the CDR3 is TGTGCCAGCAGCCCAACAGGCCTCCGGGCCACCGGGGAGCTGTTTTTT. The rearrangement uses TRBV3-1 (or the pseudogene TRBV3-2) and TRBJ2-2; D may be TRBD1 (5 bases). Germline values: CDR1 LGHDT, CDR2 YNNKEL (reference sequence). The ends were cut back, 4 bases at V and 4 bases at J, with 16 bases in the middle. The CDR3 runs 16 residues.